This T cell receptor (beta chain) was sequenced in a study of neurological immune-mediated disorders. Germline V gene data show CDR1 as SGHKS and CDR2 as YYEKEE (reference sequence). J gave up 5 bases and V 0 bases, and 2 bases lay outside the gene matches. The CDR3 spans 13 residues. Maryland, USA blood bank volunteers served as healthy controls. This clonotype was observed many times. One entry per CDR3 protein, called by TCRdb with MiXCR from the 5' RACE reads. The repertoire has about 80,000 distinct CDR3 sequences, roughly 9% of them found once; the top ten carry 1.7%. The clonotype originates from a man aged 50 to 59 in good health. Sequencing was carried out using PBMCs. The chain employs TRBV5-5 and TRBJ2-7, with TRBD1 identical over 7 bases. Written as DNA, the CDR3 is TGTGCCAGCAGCTTGGACAGGGGACACGAGCAGTACTTC. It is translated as CASSLDRGHEQYF.